The entry below gives a single T cell receptor beta chain sequence along with its context. Profiled with immunoSEQ multiplex PCR; TCRdb holds only in-frame clones, not every one. The sample includes about 190,000 clones, roughly 80% of them seen just once. The CDR3 loop spans 15 amino acids. In germline, CDR1 is MNHEY, CDR2 SVGAGI. V was pared by 6 bases and J by 4 bases, with 18 bases between. The sample originates from a study of blood T cell repertoires in COVID-19. Overall study: Spain, Italy and the United States supplied samples that represented acute and convalescent COVID-19. PBMCs, B-cell-depleted T cells, or T cells provided the cDNA or gDNA that made up the material.

Input material: peripheral blood. This clonotype was obtained from a human donor in a cohort sampled during active COVID-19. The rearrangement links TRBV6-5 to TRBJ1-1, with D possibly being TRBD1 (6 bases). The CDR3 DNA reads TGTGCCAGCAGCTACGGGAGCAGGGGCCTCACTGAAGCTTTCTTT. Protein product: CASSYGSRGLTEAFF.